One and the same sample provided the 25 T cell receptor beta chains below, sequenced in a study of T-cell memory formation after mild COVID-19. From the 5' RACE reads, TCRdb called clonotypes with MiXCR, one entry per CDR3 protein. This sample has about 100,000 distinct CDR3 sequences, with over 15% found just once. Sequencing input: PBMCs or a T cell subset sorted from them (not recorded which). These receptors all come from a man aged 18 to 29 who had mild COVID-19 (a few samples of this study predate the infection). Cell type and time point are not known.

This clonotype was counted ten times or more. This chain connects TRBV10-2 to TRBJ2-5; D perhaps matches TRBD2 (5 bases). V lost 4 bases and J lost 4, with 7 bases in between. The CDR3 totals 12 residues. The V gene's germline CDR1 is WSHSY and CDR2 SAAADI. CDR3 DNA: TGCGCCAGCAGTGCCGGAGGAGAGACCCAGTACTTC. Its protein is CASSAGGETQYF.

V usage is TRBV7-2 and J usage is TRBJ2-3; 14 nucleotides align to TRBD2. Trimming took 6 bases from V and 1 from J; bases not matched to a gene: 12. From germline, CDR1 is SGHTA and CDR2 FQGNSA. The CDR3 has 19 amino acids. The CDR3 region has the DNA TGTGCCAGCAGTCGGTCCGGGACTAGCGGGGGTCTTGGCACAGATACGCAGTATTTT. Protein product: CASSRSGTSGGLGTDTQYF.

This chain links TRBV10-2 with TRBJ1-5, with 7 bases lining up with TRBD1. The V segment lost 4 bases and the J segment 3 bases; nucleotides outside the gene matches: 3. Germline loops: CDR1 WSHSY, CDR2 SAAADI. This CDR3 contains 14 residues. As DNA, the CDR3 is TGCGCCAGCAGTGGACAGGGCCACAATCAGCCCCAGCATTTT. As protein: CASSGQGHNQPQHF.

This sequence joins TRBV7-2 and TRBJ1-1; no definite D call. This CDR3 is 10 amino acids long. V lost 1 base and J lost 9, with 3 bases in between. Germline CDR1 reads SGHTA; CDR2 reads FQGNSA. This chain's CDR3 is CASSLGQAFF. The CDR3 DNA sequence: TGTGCCAGCAGCTTAGGACAAGCTTTCTTT.

This clonotype was picked up many times. This chain connects TRBV20-1 to TRBJ2-1; TRBD2 aligns across 8 bases. J lost 1 base, V lost 3 bases, and 11 bases had no gene match. This CDR3 has 17 amino acids. Germline assignment: CDR1 DFQATT and CDR2 SNEGSKA (reference sequence). The CDR3 reads CSASPAGAVESYNEQFF. DNA for the CDR3: TGCAGTGCTAGCCCAGCGGGGGCAGTCGAATCCTACAATGAGCAGTTCTTC.

This clonotype came up many times. The genes are TRBV5-5 and TRBJ2-1; maybe TRBD2 (5 bases). V was trimmed by 2 bases and J by 0 bases, leaving 9 bases between them. CDR3 length: 15 residues. Germline V gene data show CDR1 as SGHKS and CDR2 as YYEKEE (reference sequence). CDR3 bases: TGTGCCAGCAGCTTAGACGGGGTCTCCTACAATGAGCAGTTCTTC. Its protein is CASSLDGVSYNEQFF.

V and J are TRBV25-1 and TRBJ2-1; possible D gene TRBD2, 5 bases. CDR1 is MGHDK and CDR2 is SYGVNS in the germline V gene. Between the trimmed V and J ends, which lost 5 bases and 3 bases, there was a span of 8 bases. The CDR3 runs 13 residues. CDR3 coding DNA: TGTGCCAGCAGTCAAGAGGGCTACAATGAGCAGTTCTTC. Amino acid sequence: CASSQEGYNEQFF.

The chain joins TRBV7-9 to TRBJ2-2; D not certain. Between the trimmed V and J ends, which lost 5 bases and 1 base, there was a span of 8 bases. CDR1 SEHNR and CDR2 FQNEAQ come from the germline V gene (reference sequence). The CDR3 has 14 residues. CDR3 region: CASSLRLNTGELFF. The CDR3 nucleotides are TGTGCCAGCAGCCTACGATTGAACACCGGGGAGCTGTTTTTT.

The CDR3: CASSQRPGQGATEAFF. The DNA of the CDR3 is TGTGCCAGCAGCCAAAGACCGGGACAGGGGGCCACTGAAGCTTTCTTT. The chain combines TRBV7-9 with TRBJ1-1; 12 bases fit TRBD1. V gave up 5 bases and J gave up 4 bases; unmatched junction bases: 8. This CDR3 has 16 residues. Germline values: CDR1 SEHNR, CDR2 FQNEAQ (reference sequence).

This clonotype was observed a handful of times. The chain joins TRBV12-3 or TRBV12-4 to TRBJ2-5; D is unresolved. The CDR3 has 10 amino acids. V lost 3 bases to trimming and J lost 7 bases, with 3 bases between them. DNA for the CDR3: TGTGCCAGCAGTTTGTGGACCCAGTACTTC. Protein product: CASSLWTQYF.

This clonotype was recorded a few times. The V and J genes are TRBV6-1 and TRBJ1-6; D not certain. V was pared by 6 bases and J by 9 bases, with 18 bases between. Looked up from germline, CDR1 is MNHNS and CDR2 is SASEGT. The CDR3 runs 15 residues. The DNA for the CDR3 is TGTGCCAGCAGCCTTGTGGGAGGCACCCGTTCACCCCTCCACTTT. Protein: CASSLVGGTRSPLHF.

The chain links TRBV12-5 to TRBJ2-7; D might be TRBD1 or TRBD2, each matching 6 bases. Germline V CDR1 and CDR2: LGHNT, FRNRAP. The CDR3 runs to 15 residues. Trimming removed 5 bases at V and 3 bases at J, with 17 bases between. The CDR3 loop is CASGPYRAGGYEQYF. The CDR3 DNA reads as TGTGCTAGTGGTCCATACAGGGCCGGGGGCTACGAGCAGTACTTC.

There are a few counts of this clonotype. The chain recombines TRBV6-1 with TRBJ1-1; TRBD1 might be the D (5 bases). Trimming stripped 6 bases from V and 4 bases from J, with 15 bases between. This CDR3 has 14 residues. The germline gives CDR1 MNHNS, CDR2 SASEGT. The CDR3 DNA is TGTGCCAGCAGCACCGAAGTGGGGGGCACTGAAGCTTTCTTT. Translation: CASSTEVGGTEAFF.

The rearrangement joins TRBV20-1 to TRBJ2-6; no reliable D call. The CDR3 runs to 14 residues. Deletions cut 3 bases from V and 1 base from J, with 7 bases between. The germline V gene has CDR1 DFQATT and CDR2 SNEGSKA (reference sequence). The CDR3 loop is CSARIGSGANVLTF. CDR3 sequence (DNA): TGCAGTGCTAGGATAGGATCTGGGGCCAACGTCCTGACTTTC.

This chain connects TRBV7-8 to TRBJ2-3, with 8 bases lining up with TRBD2. CDR1 is SGHVS, CDR2 FQNEAQ, per germline. After removal of 5 bases from V and 4 bases from J, the junction contained 11 bases not matched to a gene. The CDR3 contains 16 residues. The CDR3 protein is CASSLGGLAGPDTQYF. The CDR3 DNA sequence: TGTGCCAGCAGCCTAGGCGGACTAGCTGGTCCAGATACGCAGTATTTT.

This clonotype was recorded a few times. This chain uses TRBV18 with TRBJ2-5; D not certain. The CDR3 runs 14 residues. Between the trimmed V and J ends, which lost 3 bases and 2 bases, there was a span of 10 bases. CDR1 and CDR2 from the germline V gene are KGHSH and LQKENI. Here the CDR3 reads CASSPPMSQETQYF. The DNA for the CDR3 is TGTGCCAGCTCACCCCCGATGTCACAAGAGACCCAGTACTTC.

The chain is built from TRBV4-3 and TRBJ2-3; 8 positions match TRBD1. Trimming removed 1 base from V and 5 bases from J; junction bases left unmatched: 8. The CDR3 is 16 amino acids. Germline V gene sequence: CDR1 LGHNA, CDR2 YSLEER. The chain's CDR3 is CASSQAGQGAKDTQYF. The CDR3 DNA sequence: TGCGCCAGCAGCCAAGCGGGGCAGGGGGCGAAAGATACGCAGTATTTT.

This clonotype has a handful of counts. At one end the junction does not follow the germline gene, possibly because of a read error. The V gene is TRBV7-7, the J gene TRBJ2-2, with 8 bases lining up with TRBD2. The CDR3 runs 17 residues. Germline CDR1 is SSHAT and CDR2 is FNYEAQ (reference sequence). The CDR3 DNA is TGTGCTAGCAGCCCTAGGAGCGGGGGCTTGTCCACCGGGGAGCTGTTTTTT. This translates into CASSPRSGGLSTGELFF.

V usage is TRBV7-2 and J usage is TRBJ1-2, with a weak D call TRBD1 (5 bases). The V gene's germline CDR1 is SGHTA and CDR2 FQGNSA. V lost 1 base, J lost 4 bases, and 10 bases lay in between. The CDR3 consists of 14 residues. The CDR3 region has the DNA TGTGCCAGCAGCTTAGGGCGGGGCCCCTATGGCTACACCTTC. This gives the protein CASSLGRGPYGYTF.

This rearrangement joins TRBV5-1 to TRBJ1-2; TRBD1 matches at 9 bases. J was trimmed by 5 bases and V by 4 bases; bases with no gene match: 3. Germline V lookup: CDR1 SGHRS, CDR2 YFSETQ. This CDR3 has 13 residues. The CDR3 reads CASSADRGYGYTF. DNA of the CDR3: TGCGCCAGCAGCGCCGACAGGGGGTATGGCTACACCTTC.

The V gene is TRBV7-2, the J gene TRBJ1-1; no reliable D call. Per germline, CDR1 SGHTA and CDR2 FQGNSA. Trimming took off 1 base at V and 10 bases at J, with 10 bases between the two ends. CDR3 length equals 12 residues. This chain's CDR3 is CASSLEAGGAFF. CDR3 DNA: TGTGCCAGCAGCTTAGAGGCGGGTGGAGCTTTCTTT.

This clonotype has ten or more counts. The V gene is TRBV5-1, the J gene TRBJ2-1; 11 bases line up with TRBD2. V shed 6 bases, J shed 5 bases, and the junction held 10 bases outside the gene matches. The CDR3 sequence is 16 residues long. In germline, CDR1 is SGHRS, CDR2 YFSETQ. The CDR3 reads CASTKLSGGANNEQFF. CDR3 nucleotides: TGCGCCAGCACCAAACTTAGCGGGGGGGCGAACAATGAGCAGTTCTTC.

The table lists this clonotype with a few counts. J is TRBJ1-5 and V is TRBV7-2; maybe TRBD1 (6 bases). The CDR3 extends over 13 amino acids. Germline lookup yields CDR1 SGHTA and CDR2 FQGNSA. Trimming shortened V by 5 bases and J by 7 bases, and 12 bases separated the two germline ends. As DNA, the CDR3 is TGTGCCAGCAGCACCAGGGGTAACCAGCCCCAGCATTTT. Residues: CASSTRGNQPQHF.

V is TRBV7-6 and J is TRBJ2-2, with 8 positions matching TRBD1. There are 16 residues in the CDR3. Germline-derived CDR1 and CDR2 are SGHVS and FNYEAQ. V lost 1 base, J lost 4 bases, and 5 bases stayed unmatched. CDR3 in amino acids: CASSLGGTGVTGELFF. The CDR3 DNA reads TGTGCCAGCAGCTTAGGTGGGACAGGTGTCACCGGGGAGCTGTTTTTT.

This clonotype was observed many times. This chain connects TRBV2 to TRBJ2-1, with D possibly matching TRBD2 (5 bases). Germline V lookup: CDR1 SNHLY, CDR2 FYNNEI. V was clipped by 5 bases and J by 0 bases, with 17 bases between them. The CDR3 is 17 amino acids. CDR3 bases: TGTGCCAGCAGTCGGACTTACACGGTCAGCTCCTACAATGAGCAGTTCTTC. Translating gives CASSRTYTVSSYNEQFF.